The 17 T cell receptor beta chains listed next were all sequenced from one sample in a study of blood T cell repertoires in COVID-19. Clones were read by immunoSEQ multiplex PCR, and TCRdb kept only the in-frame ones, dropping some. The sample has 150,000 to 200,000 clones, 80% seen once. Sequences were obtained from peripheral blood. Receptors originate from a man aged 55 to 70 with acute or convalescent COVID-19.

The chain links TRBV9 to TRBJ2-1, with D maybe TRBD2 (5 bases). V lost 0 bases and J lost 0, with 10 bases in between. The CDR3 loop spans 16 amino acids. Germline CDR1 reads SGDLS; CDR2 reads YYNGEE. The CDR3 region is CASSVDPGSSYNEQFF. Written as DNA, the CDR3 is TGTGCCAGCAGCGTAGACCCGGGGAGCTCCTACAATGAGCAGTTCTTC.

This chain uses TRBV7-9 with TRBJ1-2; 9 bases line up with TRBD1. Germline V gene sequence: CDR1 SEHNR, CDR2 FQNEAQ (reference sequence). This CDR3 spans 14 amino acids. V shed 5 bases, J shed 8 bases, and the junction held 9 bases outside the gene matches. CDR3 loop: CASSKDRGMEGYTF. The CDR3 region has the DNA TGTGCCAGCAGCAAAGACAGGGGGATGGAGGGCTACACCTTC.

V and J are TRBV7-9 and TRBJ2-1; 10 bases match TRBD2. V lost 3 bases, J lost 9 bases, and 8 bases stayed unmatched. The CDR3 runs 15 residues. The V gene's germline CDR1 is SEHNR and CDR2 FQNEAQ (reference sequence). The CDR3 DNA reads TGTGCCAGCAGCTTTCTAGCGGGAGAAGGGAGTGAGCAGTTCTTC. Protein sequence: CASSFLAGEGSEQFF.

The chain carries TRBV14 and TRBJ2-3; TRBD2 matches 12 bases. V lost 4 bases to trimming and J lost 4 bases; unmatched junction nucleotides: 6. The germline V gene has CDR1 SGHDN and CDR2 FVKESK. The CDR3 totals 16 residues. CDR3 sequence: CASSRTSGISADTQYF. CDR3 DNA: TGTGCCAGCAGCCGGACTAGCGGGATATCTGCAGATACGCAGTATTTT.

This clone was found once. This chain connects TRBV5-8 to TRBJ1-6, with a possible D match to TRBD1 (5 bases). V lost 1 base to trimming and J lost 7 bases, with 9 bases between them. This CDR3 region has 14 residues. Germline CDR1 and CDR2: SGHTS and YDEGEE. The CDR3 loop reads CASSLMQGNSPLHF. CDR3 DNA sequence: TGTGCCAGCAGCTTGATGCAGGGCAATTCACCCCTCCACTTT.

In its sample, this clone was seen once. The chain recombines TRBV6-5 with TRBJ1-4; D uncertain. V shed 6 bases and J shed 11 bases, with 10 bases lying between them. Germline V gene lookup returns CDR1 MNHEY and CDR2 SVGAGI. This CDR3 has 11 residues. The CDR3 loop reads CASRWEAKLFF. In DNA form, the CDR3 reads TGTGCCAGCAGATGGGAGGCCAAACTGTTTTTT.

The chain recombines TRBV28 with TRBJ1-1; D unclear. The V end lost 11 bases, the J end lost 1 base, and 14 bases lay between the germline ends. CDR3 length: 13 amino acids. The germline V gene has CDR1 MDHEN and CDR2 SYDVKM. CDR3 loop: CALQIEGNTEAFF. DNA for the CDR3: TGTGCCCTCCAGATAGAGGGGAACACTGAAGCTTTCTTT.

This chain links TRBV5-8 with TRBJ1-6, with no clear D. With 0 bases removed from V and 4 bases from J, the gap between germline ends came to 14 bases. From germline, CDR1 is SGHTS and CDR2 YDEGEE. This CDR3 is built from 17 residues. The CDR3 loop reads CASSLGSAAAYNSPLHF. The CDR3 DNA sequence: TGTGCCAGCAGCTTGGGTTCGGCGGCAGCTTATAATTCACCCCTCCACTTT.

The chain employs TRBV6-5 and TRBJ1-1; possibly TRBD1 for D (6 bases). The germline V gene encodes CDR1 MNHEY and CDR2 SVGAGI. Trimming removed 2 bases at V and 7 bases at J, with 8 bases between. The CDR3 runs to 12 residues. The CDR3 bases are TGTGCCAGCAGTTACGAGGGACATGAAGCTTTCTTT. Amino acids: CASSYEGHEAFF.

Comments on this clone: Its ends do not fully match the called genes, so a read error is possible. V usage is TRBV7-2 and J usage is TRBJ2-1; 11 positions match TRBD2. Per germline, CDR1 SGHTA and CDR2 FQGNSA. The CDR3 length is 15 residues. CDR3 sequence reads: CASSLAGGPYNEQFF. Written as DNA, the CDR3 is TGTGCCAGCAGCCTAGCGGGGGGACCTTACAATGAGCAGTTCTTC.

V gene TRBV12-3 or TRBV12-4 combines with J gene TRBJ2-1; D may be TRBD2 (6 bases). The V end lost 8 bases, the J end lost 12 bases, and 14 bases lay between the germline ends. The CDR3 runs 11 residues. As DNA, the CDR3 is TGTGCCAGCGGTCCTGCGGGAAGGCAGTTCTTC. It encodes CASGPAGRQFF.

DNA for the CDR3: TGTGCCAGTAGGCGGACAGGGGGTTCCGCTAACTATGGCTACACCTTC. It specifies CASRRTGGSANYGYTF. The chain links TRBV19 to TRBJ1-2; TRBD1 agrees at 10 bases. The J segment lost 0 bases and the V segment lost 6 bases, leaving 7 bases of the junction unmatched. Germline CDR1 LNHDA, CDR2 SQIVND (reference sequence). The CDR3 runs 16 residues.

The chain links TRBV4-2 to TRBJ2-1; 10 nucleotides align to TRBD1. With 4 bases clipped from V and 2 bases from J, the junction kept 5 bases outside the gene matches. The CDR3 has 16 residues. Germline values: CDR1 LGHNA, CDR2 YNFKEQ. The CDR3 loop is CASSPSGTGAYNEQFF. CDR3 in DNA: TGTGCCAGCAGCCCCTCCGGGACAGGGGCCTACAATGAGCAGTTCTTC.

This chain's CDR3 is CASSFLRDNQPQHF. The CDR3 DNA reads TGTGCCAGCAGTTTCCTCAGGGACAATCAGCCCCAGCATTTT. V usage is TRBV27 and J usage is TRBJ1-5; D possibly corresponds to TRBD1 (5 bases). Trimming took 3 bases from V and 3 from J, leaving 9 bases between them. The CDR3 is 14 amino acids. Germline values: CDR1 MNHEY, CDR2 SMNVEV (reference sequence).

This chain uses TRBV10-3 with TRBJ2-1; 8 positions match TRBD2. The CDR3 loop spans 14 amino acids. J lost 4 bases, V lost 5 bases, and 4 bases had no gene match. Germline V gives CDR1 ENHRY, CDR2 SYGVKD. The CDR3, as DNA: TGTGCCATCAGTAGCACTAGCGGTTACAATGAGCAGTTCTTC. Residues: CAISSTSGYNEQFF.

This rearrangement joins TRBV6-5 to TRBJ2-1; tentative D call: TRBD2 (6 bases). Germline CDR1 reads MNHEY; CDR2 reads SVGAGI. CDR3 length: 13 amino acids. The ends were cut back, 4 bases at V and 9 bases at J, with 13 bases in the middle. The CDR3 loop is CASSLRRAGEQFF. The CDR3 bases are TGTGCCAGCAGTTTAAGGAGGGCGGGTGAGCAGTTCTTC.

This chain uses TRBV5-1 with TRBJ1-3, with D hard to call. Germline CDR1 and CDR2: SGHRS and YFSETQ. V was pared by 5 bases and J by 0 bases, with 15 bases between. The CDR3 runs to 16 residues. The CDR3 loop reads CASSPSPGNSGNTIYF. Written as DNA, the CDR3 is TGCGCCAGCAGTCCTTCGCCCGGGAACTCTGGAAACACCATATATTTT.